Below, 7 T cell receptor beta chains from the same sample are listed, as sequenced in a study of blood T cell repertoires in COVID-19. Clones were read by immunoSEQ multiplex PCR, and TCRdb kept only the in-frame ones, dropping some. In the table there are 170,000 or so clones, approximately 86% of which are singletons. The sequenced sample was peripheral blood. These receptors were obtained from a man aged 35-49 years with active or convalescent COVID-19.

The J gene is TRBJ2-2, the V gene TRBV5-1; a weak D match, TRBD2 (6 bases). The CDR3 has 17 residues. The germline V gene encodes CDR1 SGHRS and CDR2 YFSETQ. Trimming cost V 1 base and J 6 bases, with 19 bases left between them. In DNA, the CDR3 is TGCGCCAGCAGCTTGTGGGGGGAACCGATCGGGTCCGGGGAGCTGTTTTTT. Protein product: CASSLWGEPIGSGELFF.

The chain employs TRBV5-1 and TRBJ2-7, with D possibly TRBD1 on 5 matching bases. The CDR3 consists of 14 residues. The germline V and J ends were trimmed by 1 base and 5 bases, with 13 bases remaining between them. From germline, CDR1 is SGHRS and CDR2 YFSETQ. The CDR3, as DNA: TGCGCCAGCAGCTTGAGCAGGGAAGACGACGAGCAGTACTTC. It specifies CASSLSREDDEQYF.

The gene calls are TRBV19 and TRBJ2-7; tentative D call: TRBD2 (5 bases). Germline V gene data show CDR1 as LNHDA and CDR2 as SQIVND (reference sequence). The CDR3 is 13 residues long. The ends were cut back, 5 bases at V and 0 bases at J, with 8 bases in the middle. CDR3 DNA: TGTGCCAGTAGTGGAAGCGGCTCCTACGAGCAGTACTTC. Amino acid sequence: CASSGSGSYEQYF.

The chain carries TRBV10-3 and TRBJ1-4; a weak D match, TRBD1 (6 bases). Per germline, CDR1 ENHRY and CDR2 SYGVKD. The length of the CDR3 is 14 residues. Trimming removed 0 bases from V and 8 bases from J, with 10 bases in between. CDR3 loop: CAISESQGWEKLFF. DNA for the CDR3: TGTGCCATCAGTGAGTCACAGGGTTGGGAAAAACTGTTTTTT.

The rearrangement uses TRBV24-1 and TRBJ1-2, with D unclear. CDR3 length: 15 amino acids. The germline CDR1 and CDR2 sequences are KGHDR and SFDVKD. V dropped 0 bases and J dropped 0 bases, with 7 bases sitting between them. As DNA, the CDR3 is TGTGCCACCAGTGATTTGGACGGAGCTAACTATGGCTACACCTTC. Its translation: CATSDLDGANYGYTF.

The CDR3 DNA is TGTGCCAGCAGCGGGACTTGGGGCCCAACTAATGAAAAACTGTTTTTT. Translating gives CASSGTWGPTNEKLFF. This chain links TRBV14 with TRBJ1-4, with D possibly being TRBD1 (5 bases). Germline CDR1 reads SGHDN; CDR2 reads FVKESK. The CDR3 is 16 amino acids. Trimming removed 5 bases at V and 0 bases at J, with 13 bases between.

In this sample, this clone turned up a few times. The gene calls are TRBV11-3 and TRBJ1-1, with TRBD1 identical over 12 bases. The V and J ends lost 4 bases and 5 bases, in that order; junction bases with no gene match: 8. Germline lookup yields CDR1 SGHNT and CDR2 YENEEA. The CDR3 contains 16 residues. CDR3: CASSYGRDRGQTEAFF. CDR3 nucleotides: TGTGCCAGCAGCTATGGCCGGGACAGGGGGCAGACTGAAGCTTTCTTT. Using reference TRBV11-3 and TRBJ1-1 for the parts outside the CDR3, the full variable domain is EAGVVQSPRYKIIEKKQPVAFWCNPISGHNTLYWYLQNLGQGPELLIRYENEEAVDDSQLPKDRFSAERLKGVDSTLKIQPAELGDSAVYLCASSYGRDRGQTEAFFGQGTRLTVV.